A selection of T cell receptor beta chains follows, all from one sample in a study of blood T cell repertoires in COVID-19. Measured with immunoSEQ multiplex PCR; TCRdb has only the in-frame clones, and not every one. This sample has tens of thousands of clones, with about 73% found just once. Input material: peripheral blood. All receptors derive from a woman aged 45-65 years with active or convalescent COVID-19. Each CDR3 is given with its conserved first and last residue. D genes are given only for firm matches.

D gene: TRBD1; J gene: TRBJ2-7; V gene: TRBV29-1; CDR3 protein: CSVARDRVSYEQYF
D gene: .; J gene: TRBJ2-6; V gene: TRBV19; CDR3 protein: CATTEGGRFGANVLTF
D gene: TRBD2; J gene: TRBJ2-7; V gene: TRBV5-1; CDR3 protein: CASSPGTSGRWVEQYF
D gene: .; J gene: TRBJ2-5; V gene: TRBV19; CDR3 protein: CASSTTVGETQYF
D gene: TRBD1; J gene: TRBJ1-1; V gene: TRBV29-1; CDR3 protein: CSVDGTGEITEAFF
D gene: .; J gene: TRBJ2-1; V gene: TRBV4-1; CDR3 protein: CASRNGFSSYNEQFF
D gene: .; J gene: TRBJ2-5; V gene: TRBV3-1/TRBV3-2; CDR3 protein: CASSHVGGTVEETQYF
D gene: TRBD1; J gene: TRBJ1-2; V gene: TRBV5-1; CDR3 protein: CASSFEDRGYGYTF
D gene: TRBD2; J gene: TRBJ2-1; V gene: TRBV5-6; CDR3 protein: CASSPVRTSGGNEQFF
D gene: TRBD1; J gene: TRBJ1-6; V gene: TRBV6-1; CDR3 protein: CASSESTNRGLGSPLHF
D gene: TRBD2; J gene: TRBJ2-1; V gene: TRBV24-1; CDR3 protein: CATSSSGFYNEQFF
D gene: TRBD1; J gene: TRBJ1-1; V gene: TRBV5-4; CDR3 protein: CASSNGQEKLAFF
D gene: TRBD2; J gene: TRBJ2-1; V gene: TRBV6-2/TRBV6-3; CDR3 protein: CASSYEAGGPYNEQFF
D gene: TRBD2; J gene: TRBJ2-2; V gene: TRBV9; CDR3 protein: CASSVWEGSTGELFF
D gene: TRBD2; J gene: TRBJ2-5; V gene: TRBV4-2; CDR3 protein: CASSQIQREGETQYF
D gene: .; J gene: TRBJ1-1; V gene: TRBV18; CDR3 protein: CATQSGGSTEAFF
D gene: .; J gene: TRBJ2-5; V gene: TRBV30; CDR3 protein: CAWSVPGGPETQYF